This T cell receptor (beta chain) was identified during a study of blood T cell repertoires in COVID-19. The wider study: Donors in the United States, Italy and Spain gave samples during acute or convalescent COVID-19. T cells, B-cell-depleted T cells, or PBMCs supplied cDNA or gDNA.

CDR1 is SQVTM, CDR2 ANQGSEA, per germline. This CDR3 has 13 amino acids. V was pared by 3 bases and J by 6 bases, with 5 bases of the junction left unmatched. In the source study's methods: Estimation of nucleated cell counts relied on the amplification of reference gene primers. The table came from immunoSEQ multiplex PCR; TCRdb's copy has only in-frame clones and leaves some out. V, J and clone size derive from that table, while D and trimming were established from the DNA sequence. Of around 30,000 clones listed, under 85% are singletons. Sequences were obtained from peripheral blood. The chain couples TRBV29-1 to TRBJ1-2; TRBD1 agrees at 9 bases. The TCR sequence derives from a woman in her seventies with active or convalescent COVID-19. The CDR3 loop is CSVETGGSNGYTF. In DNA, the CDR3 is TGCAGCGTTGAGACAGGGGGAAGTAATGGCTACACCTTC.